This T cell receptor beta chain was found in a study of blood T cell repertoires in COVID-19. Study as a whole: COVID-19 samples, acute and convalescent, were from the United States, Italy and Spain. Nucleic acid was either cDNA or gDNA, and it came from T cells, B-cell-depleted T cells, or PBMCs.

V shed 8 bases and J shed 4 bases, with 15 bases lying between them. Germline CDR1 reads MNHEY; CDR2 reads SVGAGI. The CDR3 length is 13 residues. The authors' processing: Nucleated cell number was recorded as an estimate derived from reference gene primer amplification. Only in-frame clones appear in the TCRdb table, and some are missing; sequencing was by immunoSEQ multiplex PCR. V and J calls and clone size are given by that table; D and trimming were obtained from the DNA. The top ten clones hold under 25% of a sample with tens of thousands of clones, 88% of them seen once. The sample holds one count of this clone.

This clonotype originated in a human donor in a cohort sampled during active COVID-19. Input material: peripheral blood. The chain links TRBV6-5 to TRBJ2-7; a possible D gene is TRBD1 (6 bases). The CDR3 DNA is TGTGCCAGCTTTAACAGGGTCTCTTACGAGCAGTACTTC. Translated: CASFNRVSYEQYF.